Below are 10 T cell receptor beta chains sequenced from a single sample in a study of OX40 agonist ivuxolimab in advanced cancers. Measured with immunoSEQ multiplex PCR; TCRdb has only the in-frame clones, and not every one. The top ten clones hold 9% to 15% of a sample with tens of thousands of clones, about 88% of them seen once. This specimen consisted of CD4+ or CD8+ T cells sorted from blood, obtained in a trial of the OX40 agonist ivuxolimab. These receptors were taken from an adult with an advanced solid tumor such as melanoma, head and neck, liver or kidney cancer.

This clone was counted between two and nine times. The V and J genes are TRBV6-1 and TRBJ2-3, with 10 nucleotides matching TRBD2. The CDR3 covers 15 residues. Trimming removed 0 bases from V and 4 bases from J; junction bases left unmatched: 1. From germline, CDR1 is MNHNS and CDR2 SASEGT. The CDR3: CASSEASGRPDTQYF. Written as DNA, the CDR3 is TGTGCCAGCAGTGAAGCTAGCGGGAGGCCAGATACGCAGTATTTT.

This chain links TRBV7-9 with TRBJ1-2; 8 bases line up with TRBD1. V lost 8 bases and J lost 6; bases outside the gene matches: 14. This CDR3 is 15 amino acids long. CDR1 and CDR2 from the germline V gene are SEHNR and FQNEAQ (reference sequence). The CDR3 DNA sequence: TGTGCCAGCTCATGGGGACAGGCTTTTTTAGATGGCTACACCTTC. Protein: CASSWGQAFLDGYTF.

V and J are TRBV27 and TRBJ2-1; 8 bases agree with TRBD2. This CDR3 comprises 16 residues. Germline loops: CDR1 MNHEY, CDR2 SMNVEV (reference sequence). The trim removed 2 bases at V and 0 bases at J, leaving 3 bases unmatched. The DNA for the CDR3 is TGTGCCAGCAGTTTACTAGCGGGCTTCTCCTACAATGAGCAGTTCTTC. Translation: CASSLLAGFSYNEQFF.

This sequence joins TRBV27 and TRBJ1-5; 10 nucleotides align to TRBD1. The germline gives CDR1 MNHEY, CDR2 SMNVEV (reference sequence). This CDR3 region has 15 residues. The junction had 5 bases not matched to a gene; V was cut back by 7 bases and J by 2 bases. The CDR3 protein is CASTPGTGGNQPQHF. The CDR3 DNA reads TGTGCCAGCACTCCCGGGACAGGGGGCAATCAGCCCCAGCATTTT.

The CDR3 nucleotides are TGTGCCGTCGGAGGGGACTCACGGCATTTT. Translated, it gives CAVGGDSRHF. The chain joins TRBV19 to TRBJ1-5, with TRBD1 as a possible D gene (5 bases). The germline V and J ends were trimmed by 11 bases and 15 bases, with 17 bases remaining between them. Germline V gene sequence: CDR1 LNHDA, CDR2 SQIVND (reference sequence). The CDR3 sequence is 10 residues long.

The V and J genes are TRBV19 and TRBJ2-5; 12 bases align to TRBD1. V was pared by 4 bases and J by 5 bases, with 11 bases of the junction left unmatched. There are 17 residues in the CDR3. Germline CDR1 and CDR2: LNHDA and SQIVND (reference sequence). CDR3 sequence (DNA): TGTGCCAGTAGTAACCGGGACAGGGGGCGAACTGTCGAGACCCAGTACTTC. It codes for CASSNRDRGRTVETQYF.

V is TRBV19 and J is TRBJ1-5; tentatively, D is TRBD1 (5 bases). The germline V gene has CDR1 LNHDA and CDR2 SQIVND (reference sequence). Trimming pared 9 bases from V and 2 bases from J, leaving 17 bases between. The CDR3 extends over 15 amino acids. Written as DNA, the CDR3 is TGTGCCAGCCGGTTTTCCGGGGGAGGCAATCAGCCCCAGCATTTT. Translating it yields CASRFSGGGNQPQHF.

The chain is built from TRBV5-6 and TRBJ2-5; D gene uncertain. Germline V CDR1 and CDR2: SGHDT, YYEEEE. This CDR3 has 12 amino acids. Trimming stripped 0 bases from V and 4 bases from J, with 4 bases between. CDR3 protein: CASSLVGETQYF. CDR3 nucleotide sequence: TGTGCCAGCAGCTTGGTAGGAGAGACCCAGTACTTC.

The chain joins TRBV28 to TRBJ2-1, with D possibly being TRBD2 (5 bases). V was cut by 3 bases and J by 0 bases, with 15 bases left in between. The CDR3 extends over 17 amino acids. Looked up from germline, CDR1 is MDHEN and CDR2 is SYDVKM. The CDR3 loop is CASSLSSYTSSYNEQFF. For the CDR3, the DNA is TGTGCCAGCAGTTTGAGTTCCTATACTAGCTCCTACAATGAGCAGTTCTTC.

The chain joins TRBV5-3 to TRBJ1-2; weak D call: TRBD1 (5 bases). TRBV5-3 falls under the ORF class, with uncertain function. The CDR3 totals 12 residues. Trimming cost V 4 bases and J 7 bases, with 11 bases left between them. CDR3: CARSPTDLGYTF. DNA of the CDR3: TGTGCCAGAAGCCCGACAGACCTTGGCTACACCTTC.